This TCR beta chain derives from a study of cytomegalovirus exposure and HLA in healthy donors. The PCR used 60 Vbeta and 13 Jbeta primers. Clones were sequenced by immunoSEQ multiplex PCR, and TCRdb holds only the in-frame ones, with some missing. The table has 35,000 to 45,000 clones, 63% seen once. Trimming cost V 4 bases and J 5 bases, with 14 bases left between them. Germline V gene lookup returns CDR1 MGHRA and CDR2 YSYEKL. The CDR3 has 14 amino acids. This TCR came from a man aged 60 to 69 in good health and CMV-seropositive. The sample comprised PBMCs. The rearrangement uses TRBV4-1 and TRBJ1-1; no reliable D call. The CDR3 reads CASSPGGVGTEAFF. CDR3 nucleotide sequence: TGCGCCAGCAGCCCTGGCGGGGTAGGTACTGAAGCTTTCTTT.